The TCR beta chain under discussion was sequenced for a study of cytomegalovirus exposure and HLA in healthy donors (dated by TCRdb to about 2017). With respect to the entire study: An earlier analysis of roughly 630 of the donors reported 250 to 350 Gb of sequence data and about 100 million unique TCR beta sequences from 150 million to 200 million T cells. About 310 gigabases of sequencing data and tens of millions of unique TCR sequences were included in an early release covering several hundred HLA-typed donors. Of the 300 to 450 genotyped donors, 65% to 90% were placed in the genetic ancestry cluster associated with self-reported Caucasian donors. The aim of the study was to test whether cataloging public T cell receptors could identify signatures of past pathogen exposure. Using immunosequencing, the study profiled T cell repertoires from 500 to 800 subjects and related those repertoires to cytomegalovirus serostatus. A separate validation cohort of roughly 120 different subjects was used in addition to the 666-subject first cohort. The study combined high-throughput TCR immunosequencing, statistical association of individual TCRs with disease status, and machine learning to predict cytomegalovirus infection status. To study patterns of TCR occurrence, a later analysis re-analyzed previously published TCR beta repertoires from 700 or so donors and added high-resolution HLA genotyping. The later analysis used no new phenotypic data to find candidate immune exposures, relying instead on TCR beta sequences and their occurrence across donors. In an earlier analysis of 587 of the donors, high-throughput TCR beta sequencing was used to judge whether each TCR beta V gene segment behaved as functional or pseudogenic. Donor age, sex, ethnicity and CMV serostatus were compiled alongside the repertoire data. A later genetic analysis used genome-wide SNP genotypes for about three fifths of the 666 donors, treating that subset as a discovery cohort. Every repertoire in the discovery cohort had been generated on one and the same sequencing platform. HLA typing included class I and class II loci at four-digit resolution. The number of typed donors differed by locus: about 620-630 for A, B, C, DRB1 and DQB1; 500 to 550 for DQA1; 606 for DPA1; and some 450 for DPB1. Five DR-DQ haplotypes were handled as single units for association and clustering, since linkage in the cohort was strong. Across around 400 genotyped donors of the cohort, an average of approximately 240,000 unique TCR beta nucleotide sequences per donor were sequenced, and roughly 20% of those sequences were non-productive.

Libraries were built with the immunoSEQ multiplex PCR assay. For the multiplex PCR, a mixture combining 60 forward primers for TCR Vbeta segments and 13 reverse primers for TCR Jbeta segments was used. Amplification of the CDR3 region of rearranged TCR beta genes was performed with a multiplex PCR assay on genomic DNA. On the Illumina HiSeq System, the amplified TCR beta libraries were sequenced as 87-base-pair reads. For the original study's pipeline: In a later analysis, tens of millions of unique TCR beta chains were counted across the roughly 610 repertoires, and around 10 million of these chains were shared by at least two donors. Raw reads were error-corrected and collapsed into unique sequences with a nearest-neighbor algorithm that merged closely related sequences to remove PCR and sequencing errors. V, D and J gene segments were assigned by aligning CDR3 sequences to IMGT reference sequences. For a sequence to be retained, a match of at least six nucleotides was required to both a V gene segment and a J gene segment. Rearrangements were called productive when the CDR3 lacked stop codons and stayed in frame with V and J; all others were non-productive. CDR3 was defined according to IMGT convention as the region running from the second conserved V-encoded cysteine to the conserved J-encoded phenylalanine. The earlier analysis of approximately 590 of the donors excluded any sequence lacking an unambiguous match to a single V gene segment. An earlier analysis of 587 of the donors called V segments functional above 56.7% productive rearrangements and segregating when the between-donor standard deviation exceeded 5%. A statistical classification framework was developed to diagnose cytomegalovirus status using the catalog of TCR beta chain sequences. In a later analysis, TCR nucleotide sequences were compared against IMGT/GENE-DB human TR gene sequences so that V and J genes could be assigned. The TCRdist pipeline was used in a later analysis to assign CDR3 sequences and most-parsimonious VDJ recombination scenarios. In a later analysis, each TCR beta chain was defined by its CDR3 amino acid sequence together with its V-gene family, and reads without a unique V-gene family were excluded. As a way to deal with suspected cross-contamination and a sequencing artifact, a later analysis dropped 500 to 700 nucleotide sequences that were highly shared and had low generation probability. In a later analysis, a clonal expansion index for each public chain was calculated from normalized within-repertoire ranks of inferred template counts. Generation probabilities in a later analysis came from a VDJ recombination model fitted to out-of-frame rearrangements, and those results were checked against IGoR. A later analysis scored TCR-TCR, TCR-HLA and TCR-CMV co-occurrence with hypergeometric tests, applying a repertoire-size bias correction to TCR pairs. A later analysis estimated false discovery rates by permuting HLA or CMV assignments 20 times. In a later analysis, co-occurring TCRs were grouped with DBSCAN, and TCRdist sequence similarity was added when clustering was performed within HLA-allele-positive subsets. Repertoires with fewer than 30,000 or more than 120,000 public chains were left out of co-occurrence clustering, as were four to six repertoires with anomalous nucleotide sharing. TCRdb limited this immuneACCESS table to in-frame rearrangements with V and J called. A share of clones is missing; checked studies link under half to unresolved V genes, and the rest is unexplained. V, J and clone size are taken as reported in that table, and D and trimming were inferred from the DNA itself. Across this sample there are roughly 150,000 clones, with roughly 85% seen only once. The biggest ten clones account for 0.66% of the sample.

In total, over 600 healthy bone marrow donors made up the cohort. Cohort members were all nominally healthy when sampled, although unrecorded immune exposures were likely present. The donor tested CMV seronegative, placing the donor among the 350 or so seronegative members of the cohort. A peripheral blood sample was collected from each donor, and TCR beta sequencing was performed on peripheral blood mononuclear cells. Genomic DNA was extracted from the blood cell samples with the Qiagen DNeasy Blood Extraction Kit. To note about this clone: This receptor's antigen is unknown. Per-base qualities were not stored, and no clone one base away is much larger.

From the cysteine through the phenylalanine, the CDR3 covers 15 amino acids. The read is trimmed to its CDR3 DNA, 45 bases read in frame from base 1. The germline V gene gives CDR1 as SGDLS and CDR2 as YYNGEE. The junction shows trimming of 3 bases on V and 2 bases on J, plus 12 bases between the germline ends. The investigation overall reported the following: A later analysis associated 15,000 to 20,000 TCR beta sequences with specific HLA alleles at a false discovery rate of 0.05. While some public TCRs were present in many individuals, most TCR sequences turned up only very rarely across donors. Cytomegalovirus status was reported to be diagnosed by the classifier with high specificity and sensitivity in both the original and validation cohorts. Most CMV-associated TCR beta chains appeared to be HLA-restricted in a later analysis, and the HLA associations seemed to be driven largely by CMV exposure. A later genetic analysis reported fewer N-insertions in productive TCRs among donors in an Asian-associated ancestry cluster than the roughly 620-donor mean. HLA typing was unavailable for some donors at each locus, so association tests used only the typed subset. A later analysis found that HLA-associated TCR beta chains were more clonally expanded and had lower generation probabilities than equally common non-associated chains. A few of the identified cytomegalovirus-associated TCR beta chains were confirmed in vitro to be specific for cytomegalovirus antigens. Linkage disequilibrium might explain the correlated functional status among segregating V segments, but an unknown experimental factor could not be ruled out. Over 15 rarely observed V segments, including chromosome 9 orphons, were excluded from the earlier analysis of almost 600 of the donors because counts were too low. When HLA alleles, especially DR and DQ, strongly co-occurred, TCR associations were difficult to assign to individual alleles. A later genetic analysis associated a missense DCLRE1C variant with V-gene and J-gene trimming of TCR beta chains, and an independent cohort replicated the association. The authors suggested that the approach could potentially be generalized to other disease states and immunological phenotypes. Sequencing depth was assumed to be roughly uniform across donors in the presence/absence analyses, though that assumption may not hold. In this cohort, only TCR beta chains were sequenced, and detectable features were limited by the absence of alpha or paired-chain data. For the cohort, immune exposure information was limited to CMV serostatus. In a later analysis, TCR association rates were found to vary across HLA loci, with the most associated TCRs seen for DRB1 alleles and the fewest for HLA-C alleles. A cluster of highly shared sequence variants was judged likely to be a technical artifact of the sequencing pipeline. Broadly in line with IMGT annotations, most TCR beta V segments showed up in productive rearrangements about 87% or about 30% of the time in an earlier analysis of under 700 of the donors. A further reported finding was that TCR beta sequences accurately predicted the HLA-A and HLA-B alleles for most subjects in the first cohort. A later analysis reported that several top co-occurrence clusters appeared linked to parvovirus B19, influenza, CMV and Epstein-Barr virus. Some IMGT-functional V segments, including TRBV6-2 and TRBV6-3, could not be distinguished by the 87-base-pair reads and were therefore excluded. The study listed approximately 150 TCR beta chains as associated with cytomegalovirus.

The sample taken for sequencing was PBMCs. The sequence is built from TRBV9 and TRBJ1-3; 5 matching bases give a weak D call of TRBD1. The receptor comes from a male donor in good health and CMV-seronegative. The CDR3 protein: CASSAFRGAGNTIYF. The nucleotide sequence is given as TGTGCCAGCAGCGCCTTTCGGGGGGCTGGAAACACCATATATTTT. The variable domain in full, with residues beyond the CDR3 obtained from the reference TRBV9 and TRBJ1-3 genes, is DSGVTQTPKHLITATGQRVTLRCSPRSGDLSVYWYQQSLDQGLQFLIQYYNGEERAKGNILERFSAQQFPDLHSELNLSSLELGDSALYFCASSAFRGAGNTIYFGEGSWLTVV.